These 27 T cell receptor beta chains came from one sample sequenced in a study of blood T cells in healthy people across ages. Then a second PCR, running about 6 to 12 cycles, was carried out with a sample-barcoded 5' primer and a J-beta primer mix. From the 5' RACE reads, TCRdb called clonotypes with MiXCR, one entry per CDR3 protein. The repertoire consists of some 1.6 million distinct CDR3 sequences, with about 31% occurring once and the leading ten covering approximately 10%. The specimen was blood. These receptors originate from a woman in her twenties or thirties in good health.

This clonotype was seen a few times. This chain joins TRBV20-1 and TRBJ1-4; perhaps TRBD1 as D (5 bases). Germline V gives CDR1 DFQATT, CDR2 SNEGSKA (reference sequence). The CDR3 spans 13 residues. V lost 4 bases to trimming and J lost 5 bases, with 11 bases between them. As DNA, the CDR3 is TGCAGTGCTATAGGGGCCGCGAATGAAAAACTGTTTTTT. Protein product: CSAIGAANEKLFF.

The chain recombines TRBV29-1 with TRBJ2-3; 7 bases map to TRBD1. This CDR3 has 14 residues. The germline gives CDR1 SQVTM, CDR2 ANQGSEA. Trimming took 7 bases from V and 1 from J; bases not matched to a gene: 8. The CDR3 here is CSAPGGRGTDTQYF. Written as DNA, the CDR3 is TGCAGCGCCCCAGGGGGAAGGGGCACAGATACGCAGTATTTT.

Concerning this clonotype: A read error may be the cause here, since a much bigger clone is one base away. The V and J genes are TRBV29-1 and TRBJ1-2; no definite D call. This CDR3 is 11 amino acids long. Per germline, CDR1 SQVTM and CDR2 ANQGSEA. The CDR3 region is CNVWADYGYTF. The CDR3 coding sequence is TGCAACGTCTGGGCAGACTATGGCTACACCTTC.

The CDR3: CSADDRDRDLGDTQYF. CDR3 nucleotides: TGCAGTGCTGACGATCGGGACAGGGACCTCGGGGATACGCAGTATTTT. The rearrangement uses TRBV20-1 and TRBJ2-3, with TRBD1 matching 9 bases. The CDR3 length is 16 residues. V shed 5 bases, J shed 6 bases, and the junction held 15 bases outside the gene matches. Germline-derived CDR1 and CDR2 are DFQATT and SNEGSKA (reference sequence).

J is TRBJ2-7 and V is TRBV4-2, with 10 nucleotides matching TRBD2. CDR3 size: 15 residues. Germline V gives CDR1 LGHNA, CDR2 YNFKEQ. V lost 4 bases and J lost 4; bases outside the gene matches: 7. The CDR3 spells CASSLGLAEGYEQYF. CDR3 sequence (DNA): TGTGCCAGCAGCCTCGGACTAGCGGAGGGGTACGAGCAGTACTTC.

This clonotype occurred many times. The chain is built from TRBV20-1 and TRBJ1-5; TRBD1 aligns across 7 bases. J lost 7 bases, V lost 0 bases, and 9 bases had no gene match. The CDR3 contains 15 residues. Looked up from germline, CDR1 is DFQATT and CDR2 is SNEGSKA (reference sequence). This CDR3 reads CSARETGRELQPQHF. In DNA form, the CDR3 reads TGCAGTGCTAGAGAGACAGGGCGCGAGTTGCAGCCCCAGCATTTT.

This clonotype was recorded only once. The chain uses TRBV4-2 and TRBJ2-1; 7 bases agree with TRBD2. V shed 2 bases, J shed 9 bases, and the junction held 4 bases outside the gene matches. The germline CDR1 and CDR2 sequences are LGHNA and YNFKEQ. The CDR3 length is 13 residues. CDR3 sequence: CASSQRGSGEQFF. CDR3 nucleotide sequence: TGTGCCAGCAGCCAACGCGGGAGTGGTGAGCAGTTCTTC.

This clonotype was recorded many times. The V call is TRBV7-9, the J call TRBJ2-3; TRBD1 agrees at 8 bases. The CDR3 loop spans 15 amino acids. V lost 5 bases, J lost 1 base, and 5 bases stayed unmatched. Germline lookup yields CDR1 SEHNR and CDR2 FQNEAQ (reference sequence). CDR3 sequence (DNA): TGTGCCAGCAGCCCCAGGGGGCTCGGCACAGATACGCAGTATTTT. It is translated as CASSPRGLGTDTQYF.

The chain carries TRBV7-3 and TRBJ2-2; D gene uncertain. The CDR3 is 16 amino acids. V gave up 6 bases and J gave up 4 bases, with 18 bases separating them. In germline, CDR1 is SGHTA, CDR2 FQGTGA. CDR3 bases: TGTGCCAGCAGTTGGACGTCCTTAGATGGCACCGGGGAGCTGTTTTTT. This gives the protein CASSWTSLDGTGELFF. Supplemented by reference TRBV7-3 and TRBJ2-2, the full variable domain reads GAGVSQTPSNKVTEKGKYVELRCDPISGHTALYWYRQSLGQGPEFLIYFQGTGAADDSGLPNDRFFAVRPEGSVSTLKIQRTERGDSAVYLCASSWTSLDGTGELFFGEGSRLTVL.

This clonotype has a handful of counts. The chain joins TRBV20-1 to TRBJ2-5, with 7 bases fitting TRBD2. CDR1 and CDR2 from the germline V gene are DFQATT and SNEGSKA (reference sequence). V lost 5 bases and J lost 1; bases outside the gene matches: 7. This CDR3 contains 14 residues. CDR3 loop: CSARGSSFQETQYF. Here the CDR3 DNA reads TGCAGTGCTCGCGGGAGCTCCTTCCAAGAGACCCAGTACTTC.

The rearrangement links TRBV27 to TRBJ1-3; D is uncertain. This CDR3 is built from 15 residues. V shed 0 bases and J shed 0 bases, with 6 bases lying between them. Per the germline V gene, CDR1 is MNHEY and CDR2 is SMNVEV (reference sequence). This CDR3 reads CASSLSPSSGNTIYF. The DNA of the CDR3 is TGTGCCAGCAGTTTATCTCCCAGCTCTGGAAACACCATATATTTT.

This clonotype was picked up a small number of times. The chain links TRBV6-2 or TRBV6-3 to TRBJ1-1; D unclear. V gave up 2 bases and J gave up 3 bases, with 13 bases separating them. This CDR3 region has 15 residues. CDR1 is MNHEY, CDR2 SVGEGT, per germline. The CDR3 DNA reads TGTGCCAGCAGTTACCCCCCGAGTCCCTACACTGAAGCTTTCTTT. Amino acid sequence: CASSYPPSPYTEAFF.

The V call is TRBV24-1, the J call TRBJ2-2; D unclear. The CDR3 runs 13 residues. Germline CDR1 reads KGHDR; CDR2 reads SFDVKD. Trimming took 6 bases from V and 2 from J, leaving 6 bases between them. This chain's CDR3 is CATSPTNTGELFF. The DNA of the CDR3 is TGTGCCACCAGTCCAACAAACACCGGGGAGCTGTTTTTT.

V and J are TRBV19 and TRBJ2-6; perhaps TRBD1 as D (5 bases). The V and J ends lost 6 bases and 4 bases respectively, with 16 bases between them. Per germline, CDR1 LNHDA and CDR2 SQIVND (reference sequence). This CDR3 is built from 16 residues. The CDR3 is CASSNQGPAGANVLTF. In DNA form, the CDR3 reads TGTGCCAGTAGCAATCAGGGTCCAGCAGGGGCCAACGTCCTGACTTTC.

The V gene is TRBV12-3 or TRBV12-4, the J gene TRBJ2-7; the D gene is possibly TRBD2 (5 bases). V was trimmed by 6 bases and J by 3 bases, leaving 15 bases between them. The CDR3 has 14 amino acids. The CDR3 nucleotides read TGTGCCAGCAGCCTCCCCGGGATCCACTACGAGCAGTACTTC. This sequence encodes CASSLPGIHYEQYF.

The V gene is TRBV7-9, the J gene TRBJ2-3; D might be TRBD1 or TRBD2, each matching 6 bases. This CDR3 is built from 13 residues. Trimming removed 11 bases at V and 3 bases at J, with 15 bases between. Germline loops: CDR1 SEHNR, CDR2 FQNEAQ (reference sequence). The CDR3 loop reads CAGGGVATDTQYF. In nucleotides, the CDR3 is TGTGCCGGAGGGGGAGTGGCGACAGATACGCAGTATTTT.

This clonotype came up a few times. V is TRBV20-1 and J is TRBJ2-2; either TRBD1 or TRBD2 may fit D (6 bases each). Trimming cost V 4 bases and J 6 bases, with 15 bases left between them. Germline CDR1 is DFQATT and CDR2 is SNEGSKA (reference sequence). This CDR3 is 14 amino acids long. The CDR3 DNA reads TGCAGTGCTAATACGAGGGGGGCCTCCGGGGAGCTGTTTTTT. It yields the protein CSANTRGASGELFF.

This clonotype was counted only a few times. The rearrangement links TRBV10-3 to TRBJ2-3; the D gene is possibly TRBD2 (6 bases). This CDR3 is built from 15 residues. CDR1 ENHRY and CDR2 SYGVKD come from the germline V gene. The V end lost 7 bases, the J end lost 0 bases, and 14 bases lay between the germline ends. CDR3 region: CAIKTGGESTDTQYF. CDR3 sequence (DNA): TGTGCCATCAAAACTGGCGGGGAGAGCACAGATACGCAGTATTTT.

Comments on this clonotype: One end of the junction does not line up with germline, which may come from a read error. The CDR3 is CTISPTNTDTQYF. In DNA, the CDR3 is TGTACCATCAGCCCGACAAACACAGATACGCAGTATTTT. V is TRBV10-3 and J is TRBJ2-3; D gene uncertain. This CDR3 comprises 13 residues. Germline V gives CDR1 ENHRY, CDR2 SYGVKD.

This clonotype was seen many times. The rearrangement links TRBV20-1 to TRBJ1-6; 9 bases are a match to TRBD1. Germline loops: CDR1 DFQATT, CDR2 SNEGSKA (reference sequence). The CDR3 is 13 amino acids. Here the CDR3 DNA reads TGCAGCGGCACACAGGGGGCAAGATCACCCCTCCACTTT. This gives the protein CSGTQGARSPLHF.

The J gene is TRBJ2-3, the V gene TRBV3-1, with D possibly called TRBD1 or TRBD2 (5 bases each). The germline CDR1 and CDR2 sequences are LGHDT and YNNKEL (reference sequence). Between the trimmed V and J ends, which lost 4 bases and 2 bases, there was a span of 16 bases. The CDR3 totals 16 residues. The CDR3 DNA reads TGTGCCAGCAGCCCAGGGCTAGCTCTCAACACAGATACGCAGTATTTT. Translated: CASSPGLALNTDTQYF.

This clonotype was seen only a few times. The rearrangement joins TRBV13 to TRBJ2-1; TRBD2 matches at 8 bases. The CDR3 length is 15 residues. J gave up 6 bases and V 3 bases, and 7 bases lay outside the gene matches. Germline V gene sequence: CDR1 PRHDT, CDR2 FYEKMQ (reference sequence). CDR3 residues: CASSLPGGPLNEQFF. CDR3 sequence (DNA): TGTGCCAGCAGCTTGCCGGGGGGGCCTCTCAATGAGCAGTTCTTC.

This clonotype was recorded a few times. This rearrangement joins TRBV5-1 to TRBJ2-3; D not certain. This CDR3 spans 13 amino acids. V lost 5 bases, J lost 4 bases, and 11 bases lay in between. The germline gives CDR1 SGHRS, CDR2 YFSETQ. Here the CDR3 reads CASREAGADTQYF. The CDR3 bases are TGCGCCAGCAGAGAAGCTGGAGCAGATACGCAGTATTTT. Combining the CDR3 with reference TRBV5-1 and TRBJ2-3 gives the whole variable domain KAGVTQTPRYLIKTRGQQVTLSCSPISGHRSVSWYQQTPGQGLQFLFEYFSETQRNKGNFPGRFSGRQFSNSRSEMNVSTLELGDSALYLCASREAGADTQYFGPGTRLTVL.

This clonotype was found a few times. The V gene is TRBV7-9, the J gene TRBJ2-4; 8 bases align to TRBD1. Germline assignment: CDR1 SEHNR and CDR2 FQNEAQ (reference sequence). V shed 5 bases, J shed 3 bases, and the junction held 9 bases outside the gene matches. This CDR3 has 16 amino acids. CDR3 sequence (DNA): TGTGCCAGCAGCCCCAAGACAGGGGTGGACAAAAACATTCAGTACTTC. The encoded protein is CASSPKTGVDKNIQYF.

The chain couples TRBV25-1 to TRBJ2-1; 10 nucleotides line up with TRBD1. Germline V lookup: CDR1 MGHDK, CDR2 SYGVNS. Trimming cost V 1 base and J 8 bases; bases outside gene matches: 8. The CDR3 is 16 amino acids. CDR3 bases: TGTGCCAGCAGTGAATTCGAGACAGGGGGCATTGATGAGCAGTTCTTC. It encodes CASSEFETGGIDEQFF.

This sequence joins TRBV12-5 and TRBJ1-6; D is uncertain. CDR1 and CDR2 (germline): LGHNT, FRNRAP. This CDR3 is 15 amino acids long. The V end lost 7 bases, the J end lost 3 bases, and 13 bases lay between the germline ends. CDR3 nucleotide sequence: TGTGCTAGTGACTCGGCGGAGAGCTATAATTCACCCCTCCACTTT. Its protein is CASDSAESYNSPLHF.

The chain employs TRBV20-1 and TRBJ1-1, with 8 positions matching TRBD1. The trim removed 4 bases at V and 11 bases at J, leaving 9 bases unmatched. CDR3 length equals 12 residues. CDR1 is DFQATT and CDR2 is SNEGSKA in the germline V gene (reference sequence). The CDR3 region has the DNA TGCAGTGCTACCGACAGGGGCGGTGGGGCTTTCTTT. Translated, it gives CSATDRGGGAFF.